This paragraph reports one T cell receptor beta chain. The antigen this receptor binds is unknown. No base quality information exists; no much larger clone differs at one position. The data belong to a study of cytomegalovirus exposure and HLA in healthy donors (TCRdb year 2017). In the study overall: An earlier analysis of approximately 590 of the donors reported about 290 Gb of sequence data and approximately 110 million unique TCR beta sequences from about 179 million T cells. Roughly 320 gigabases of sequencing data and around 90 million unique TCR sequences made up an early release that covered nearly 650 HLA-typed donors. Of the roughly 400 genotyped donors, 81% fell in the genetic ancestry cluster associated with self-reported Caucasian donors. The study aimed to test whether signatures of past pathogen exposure could be identified by cataloging public T cell receptors. The study profiled the T cell repertoires of hundreds of subjects by immunosequencing and related them to cytomegalovirus serostatus. Along with the roughly 670-subject first cohort, a separate validation cohort of more than 90 different subjects was used. High-throughput TCR immunosequencing, statistical association of individual TCRs with disease status, and machine learning were combined to predict cytomegalovirus infection status. A later analysis re-examined previously published TCR beta repertoires from several hundred donors and added high-resolution HLA genotyping to investigate patterns of TCR occurrence. Rather than drawing on any new phenotypic data, the later analysis identified candidate immune exposures from TCR beta sequences and the way those sequences occurred across donors. In an earlier analysis of 500 to 650 of the donors, high-throughput TCR beta sequencing was used to judge whether each TCR beta V gene segment behaved as functional or pseudogenic. Donor age, sex, ethnicity and CMV serostatus were compiled alongside the repertoire data. In a later genetic analysis, genome-wide SNP genotypes for about 55% of the 666 donors were used, and that subset was treated as a discovery cohort. Every repertoire in the discovery cohort had been generated on one and the same sequencing platform. HLA typing included class I and class II loci at four-digit resolution. Typing coverage varied by locus: about 620-630 donors for A, B, C, DRB1 and DQB1; approximately 500 for DQA1; around 610 for DPA1; roughly 450 for DPB1. Roughly five DR-DQ haplotypes were handled as single units for association and clustering because linkage in the cohort was strong. Among some 400 genotyped donors of the cohort, an average of approximately 240,000 unique TCR beta nucleotide sequences was sequenced per donor, of which approximately 19% were non-productive.

The library was obtained by the immunoSEQ multiplex PCR assay. For the multiplex PCR, a mixture combining 60 forward primers for TCR Vbeta segments and 13 reverse primers for TCR Jbeta segments was used. A multiplex PCR assay on genomic DNA amplified the CDR3 region of rearranged TCR beta genes. Amplified TCR beta libraries were sequenced as 87-base-pair reads on the Illumina HiSeq System. The original pipeline was this. A later analysis tallied some 79 million unique TCR beta chains across the 700 or so repertoires, and around 10 million of those chains were shared by two or more donors. Raw reads were error-corrected and collapsed into unique sequences with a nearest-neighbor algorithm that merged closely related sequences to remove PCR and sequencing errors. To assign V, D and J gene segments, CDR3 sequences were aligned to IMGT reference sequences. Each retained sequence needed at least a six-nucleotide match to both a V gene segment and a J gene segment. Rearrangements were classified as productive when the CDR3 lacked stop codons and remained in frame with V and J, and all other rearrangements were classified as non-productive. CDR3 was defined according to IMGT convention as the region running from the second conserved V-encoded cysteine to the conserved J-encoded phenylalanine. The earlier analysis of 587 of the donors excluded sequences that lacked an unambiguous match to a single V gene segment. An earlier analysis of about 590 of the donors classified V segments as functional when productive rearrangements were above 56.7% and as segregating when the standard deviation between donors was above 5%. A statistical classification framework was built for diagnosing cytomegalovirus status from the catalog of TCR beta chain sequences. In a later analysis, TCR nucleotide sequences were compared against IMGT/GENE-DB human TR gene sequences so that V and J genes could be assigned. A later analysis assigned CDR3 sequences and most-parsimonious VDJ recombination scenarios with the TCRdist pipeline. A later analysis defined each TCR beta chain by its CDR3 amino acid sequence plus V-gene family, and excluded reads lacking a unique V-gene family. In a later analysis, 500 to 700 highly shared, low-generation-probability nucleotide sequences were removed to address suspected cross-contamination and a sequencing artifact. A later analysis calculated a clonal expansion index for each public chain from normalized within-repertoire ranks of inferred template counts. In a later analysis, generation probabilities were computed using a VDJ recombination model fitted to out-of-frame rearrangements, and the results were checked against IGoR. In a later analysis, hypergeometric tests were used to score TCR-TCR, TCR-HLA and TCR-CMV co-occurrence, with a repertoire-size bias correction applied to TCR pairs. False discovery rates were estimated in a later analysis by permuting HLA or CMV assignments 20 times. A later analysis grouped co-occurring TCRs with DBSCAN, adding TCRdist sequence similarity when clustering within HLA-allele-positive subsets. For co-occurrence clustering, repertoires with fewer than 30,000 or more than 120,000 public chains were excluded, along with a handful of repertoires with anomalous nucleotide sharing. The immuneACCESS repertoire file appears here via TCRdb, limited to in-frame rearrangements. These files lack a portion of the clones; in checked studies, under half of the deficit traces to unresolved V genes, and the cause of the others is not known. V, J and clone size are those of that table, while D and trimming were read from the DNA. The sample includes about 200,000 clones, with roughly 80% observed a single time. The ten largest clones take up approximately 1.5% of the sample.

Taken from cysteine to phenylalanine, the CDR3 has 16 residues. The only DNA kept is the CDR3, 48 bases in frame from the first base. The germline V gene provides CDR1 MDHEN and CDR2 SYDVKM. Cut back by 6 bases and 3 bases, the V and J ends lie 20 bases apart. What the study reported, not specific to this receptor: Assigning TCR associations to individual alleles was difficult when HLA alleles, especially DR and DQ, strongly co-occurred. Specific HLA alleles were associated with 15,000 to 20,000 TCR beta sequences at a false discovery rate of 0.05 in a later analysis. Because HLA typing was unavailable for some donors at each locus, only the typed subset was used in association tests. Some IMGT-functional V segments, including TRBV6-2 and TRBV6-3, could not be told apart with the 87-base-pair reads, so those segments were excluded. Compared with the 666-donor mean, donors in an Asian-associated ancestry cluster had fewer N-insertions in productive TCRs, according to a later genetic analysis. The study gave a list of about 170 TCR beta chains associated with cytomegalovirus. An earlier analysis of around 600 of the donors showed that most TCR beta V segments appeared in productive rearrangements either about 87% or about 30% of the time, which broadly matched IMGT annotations. The sequencing pipeline was judged likely to have produced a cluster of highly shared sequence variants as a technical artifact. Linkage disequilibrium might explain the correlated functional status among segregating V segments, but an unknown experimental factor could not be excluded. Across donors, most TCR sequences were observed very rarely, whereas some public TCRs were present in many individuals. A later analysis reported that several top co-occurrence clusters appeared linked to parvovirus B19, influenza, CMV and Epstein-Barr virus. Roughly uniform sequencing depth across donors was assumed in presence/absence analyses, although this assumption may not hold. A later analysis found that most CMV-associated TCR beta chains appeared HLA-restricted, with HLA associations seemingly driven largely by CMV exposure. A further reported finding was that TCR beta sequences accurately predicted the HLA-A and HLA-B alleles for most subjects in the first cohort. In vitro tests confirmed that three of the cytomegalovirus-associated TCR beta chains recognize cytomegalovirus antigens. In a later analysis, HLA-associated TCR beta chains were found to be more clonally expanded and to have lower generation probabilities than equally common non-associated chains. According to the authors, the approach could potentially be generalized to other disease states and immunological phenotypes. Immune exposure information for the cohort was limited to CMV serostatus. Cytomegalovirus status was reported to be diagnosed by the classifier with high specificity and sensitivity in both the original and validation cohorts. In a later analysis, TCR association rates were found to vary across HLA loci, with the most associated TCRs seen for DRB1 alleles and the fewest for HLA-C alleles. The cohort was sequenced for TCR beta chains only, and without alpha or paired-chain data the features that could be detected were limited. A later genetic analysis associated a missense DCLRE1C variant with V-gene and J-gene trimming of TCR beta chains, and an independent cohort replicated the association. Because counts were too low, about 17 rarely observed V segments, including chromosome 9 orphons, were excluded from the earlier analysis of fewer than 650 of the donors.

The cohort comprised under 700 healthy bone marrow donors. Cohort members were all nominally healthy when sampled, although unrecorded immune exposures were likely present. The donor was CMV seronegative and was included in the group of about 400 seronegative cohort members. Each donor provided a peripheral blood sample, and peripheral blood mononuclear cells were used for TCR beta sequencing. Genomic DNA was extracted from the blood cell samples with the Qiagen DNeasy Blood Extraction Kit. The sequenced sample consisted of PBMCs. The chain was built from TRBV28 and TRBJ1-2, and perhaps TRBD1 as D gene, on 6 matching bases. The sequence derives from a man between 45 and 60 years old in good health and CMV-seronegative. The base sequence is TGTGCCAGCAGCCGATTTCGAACAGGGAGGGACTATGGCTACACCTTC. Its protein is CASSRFRTGRDYGYTF.